This T cell receptor (beta chain) came from a study of blood T cell repertoires in COVID-19. Germline lookup yields CDR1 SGHVS and CDR2 FQNEAQ. V was pared by 5 bases and J by 13 bases, with 18 bases between. CDR3 length: 13 residues. Methods used by the authors: Amplification with reference gene primers provided the estimates of nucleated cell counts. Using immunoSEQ multiplex PCR, the repertoire was profiled, and TCRdb retains in-frame clones only, with some absent. That table furnishes V, J and clone size, whereas the DNA furnished D and trimming. Here the sample spans 220,000 or so clones, 80% to 90% being singletons.

The sequencing sample was made of PBMCs or T cells enriched from blood (not recorded which). The source is a woman aged 50 to 60 with acute COVID-19. V gene TRBV7-8 combines with J gene TRBJ2-4; perhaps TRBD1 as D (6 bases). CDR3: CASSGYREVRQYF. CDR3 DNA: TGTGCCAGCAGCGGTTACAGGGAAGTGAGACAGTACTTC.